What follows describes a single TCR beta chain. Its antigen is not identified. This sample was taken from a study of post-analysis software for immune sequencing data. About the research overall: Relapsing-remitting, secondary progressive and progressive-relapsing courses of multiple sclerosis were included.

Findings of the study overall: Significantly lower normalized Chao1 diversity was seen in multiple sclerosis patients than in controls. Samples made in the same batch grouped tightly together by F measure. Comparison of patients with controls showed roughly five TRBV segments more frequent in patients, TRBV5-6, TRBV5-1 and TRBV20-1 among them.

Germline values: CDR1 LGHNA, CDR2 YNFKEQ. The CDR3 totals 16 residues. Prepared libraries of TCR beta cDNA carried unique molecular identifiers. About 500,000 cDNA molecules came from about 1 to 10 million T cells. TCRdb re-called the PCR reads through MiXCR, storing one row per CDR3 protein. The table has roughly 800,000 distinct CDR3 sequences, roughly 50% seen once. The chain employs TRBV4-2 and TRBJ2-7; D tentatively reads TRBD1 or TRBD2 (5 bases each). The J call may be incorrect, as the DNA end agrees better with TRBJ2-5. This receptor was obtained from a girl aged 10-17 years with multiple sclerosis. The material sequenced was blood. CDR3 in DNA: TGTGCCAGCAGCTTTAGCCAAGGGCAAGGGGAGGAGACCCAGTACTTC. This sequence encodes CASSFSQGQGEETQYF.